The text below deals with one TCR beta chain. Its antigen is not yet known. The cohort was made up of 650 to 700 healthy bone marrow donors. Cohort members were all nominally healthy when sampled, although unrecorded immune exposures were likely present. The donor tested CMV seropositive and was one of the 289 seropositive cohort members. Every donor gave a peripheral blood sample, and the peripheral blood mononuclear cells from that sample were used for TCR beta sequencing. Genomic DNA extraction from the blood cell samples was performed with the Qiagen DNeasy Blood Extraction Kit. The data belong to a study of cytomegalovirus exposure and HLA in healthy donors (dated by TCRdb to the late 2010s). About the study as a whole: An earlier analysis of around 600 of the donors reported 250 to 300 Gb of sequence data and roughly 100 million unique TCR beta sequences from 150 million to 200 million T cells. In a later genetic analysis, genome-wide SNP genotypes for about three fifths of the roughly 670 donors were used, and that subset was treated as a discovery cohort. Every repertoire in the discovery cohort had been generated on one and the same sequencing platform. Approximately 300 gigabases of sequencing data and around 90 million unique TCR sequences made up an early release that covered about 640 HLA-typed donors. Using immunosequencing, the study profiled T cell repertoires from about 620 subjects and related those repertoires to cytomegalovirus serostatus. Donor age, sex, ethnicity and CMV serostatus were collected together with the repertoire data. Typing coverage differed by locus: A, B, C, DRB1 and DQB1 were typed in roughly 620-640 donors, DQA1 in 522, DPA1 in some 610, and DPB1 in around 490. Among some 410 genotyped donors of the cohort, an average of approximately 230,000 unique TCR beta nucleotide sequences were sequenced per donor, about a sixth of them non-productive. Of the 350 to 450 genotyped donors, about 80% fell in the genetic ancestry cluster associated with self-reported Caucasian donors. In addition to the first cohort of 666 subjects, a separate validation cohort of 120 different subjects was used. Rather than drawing on any new phenotypic data, the later analysis identified candidate immune exposures from TCR beta sequences and the way those sequences occurred across donors. An earlier analysis of about 600 of the donors used high-throughput TCR beta sequencing to judge whether each TCR beta V gene segment behaved as functional or pseudogenic. A later analysis re-analyzed previously published TCR beta repertoires from 600 to 850 donors and added high-resolution HLA genotyping to study TCR occurrence patterns. To predict cytomegalovirus infection status, the study combined high-throughput TCR immunosequencing, statistical association of individual TCRs with disease status, and machine learning. Roughly five DR-DQ haplotypes were handled as single units for association and clustering because linkage in the cohort was strong. The study aimed to test whether signatures of past pathogen exposure could be identified by cataloging public T cell receptors. Class I and class II HLA loci were covered by the typing at four-digit resolution. What the work shows at the level of the full study, not this receptor alone: According to the authors, the approach could potentially be generalized to other disease states and immunological phenotypes. Because HLA typing was unavailable for some donors at each locus, only the typed subset was used in association tests. Broadly in line with IMGT annotations, most TCR beta V segments showed up in productive rearrangements about 90% or about 30% of the time in an earlier analysis of a few hundred of the donors. According to a later analysis, TCR association rates differed among HLA loci, with DRB1 alleles showing the most associated TCRs and HLA-C alleles showing the fewest. A further reported finding was that TCR beta sequences accurately predicted the HLA-A and HLA-B alleles for most subjects in the first cohort. Several of the top co-occurrence clusters appeared to be linked to parvovirus B19, influenza, CMV and Epstein-Barr virus, according to a later analysis. Some IMGT-functional V segments, including TRBV6-2 and TRBV6-3, could not be told apart with the 87-base-pair reads, so those segments were excluded. V-gene and J-gene trimming of TCR beta chains was associated with a missense DCLRE1C variant in a later genetic analysis, and the association was replicated in an independent cohort. In the study, roughly 160 TCR beta chains were listed as associated with cytomegalovirus. The cohort was sequenced for TCR beta chains only, and without alpha or paired-chain data the features that could be detected were limited. Correlated functional status among segregating V segments might reflect linkage disequilibrium, but an unknown experimental factor could not be ruled out. A group of highly shared sequence variants was considered likely to be a technical artifact of the sequencing pipeline. Presence/absence analyses assumed roughly uniform sequencing depth across donors, an assumption that may not hold. In a later analysis, 15,000 to 20,000 TCR beta sequences were associated with specific HLA alleles at a false discovery rate of 0.05. The earlier analysis of around 600 of the donors excluded some 16 rarely observed V segments, including chromosome 9 orphons, because counts were too low. When HLA alleles, especially DR and DQ, strongly co-occurred, attributing TCR associations to individual alleles was difficult. In both the original and validation cohorts, the classifier was reported to diagnose cytomegalovirus status with high specificity and sensitivity. In a later analysis, HLA-associated TCR beta chains were found to be more clonally expanded and to have lower generation probabilities than equally common non-associated chains. In vitro tests confirmed that a few of the cytomegalovirus-associated TCR beta chains recognize cytomegalovirus antigens. Most TCR sequences were observed very rarely across donors, whereas some public TCRs were present in many individuals. According to a later analysis, most CMV-associated TCR beta chains appeared to be HLA-restricted, and the HLA associations seemed to be driven largely by CMV exposure. In a later genetic analysis, fewer N-insertions in productive TCRs were reported among donors in an Asian-associated ancestry cluster than the roughly 700-donor mean. Immune exposure information for the cohort was limited to CMV serostatus.

V loses 5 bases, J loses 5 bases, and the germline ends lie 18 bases apart. The CDR3 measures 15 amino acids from cysteine to phenylalanine. The DNA shown is the 45-base CDR3, in frame from base 1. CDR1 and CDR2 are drawn from the germline V gene: SGHTA, FQGTGA. The library was generated by the immunoSEQ multiplex PCR assay. For the multiplex PCR, a mixture combining 60 forward primers for TCR Vbeta segments and 13 reverse primers for TCR Jbeta segments was used. The CDR3 region of rearranged TCR beta genes was amplified from genomic DNA by a multiplex PCR assay. On the Illumina HiSeq System, the amplified TCR beta libraries were sequenced as 87-base-pair reads. On the authors' methods: A later analysis tallied around 82 million unique TCR beta chains across the 650 to 750 repertoires, and approximately 9.9 million of those chains were shared by two or more donors. Raw reads were error-corrected and collapsed into unique sequences by a nearest-neighbor algorithm in which closely related sequences were merged to remove PCR and sequencing errors. V, D and J gene segments were assigned by aligning CDR3 sequences to IMGT reference sequences. For a sequence to be retained, a match of at least six nucleotides to both a V gene segment and a J gene segment was required. A rearrangement counted as productive if the CDR3 had no stop codons and remained in frame with V and J, and every other rearrangement counted as non-productive. CDR3 was defined according to IMGT convention as the region running from the second conserved V-encoded cysteine to the conserved J-encoded phenylalanine. The earlier analysis of roughly 590 of the donors excluded any sequence lacking an unambiguous match to a single V gene segment. An earlier analysis of almost 600 of the donors classified V segments as functional when productive rearrangements were above 56.7% and as segregating when the standard deviation between donors was above 5%. A statistical classification framework was built to diagnose cytomegalovirus status from the catalog of TCR beta chain sequences. In a later analysis, V and J genes were assigned by comparing TCR nucleotide sequences against IMGT/GENE-DB human TR gene sequences. In a later analysis, CDR3 sequences and most-parsimonious VDJ recombination scenarios were assigned using the TCRdist pipeline. A later analysis defined each TCR beta chain by its CDR3 amino acid sequence plus V-gene family, and excluded reads lacking a unique V-gene family. As a way to deal with suspected cross-contamination and a sequencing artifact, a later analysis dropped hundreds of nucleotide sequences that were highly shared and had low generation probability. For each public chain, a later analysis derived a clonal expansion index from normalized ranks of inferred template counts within each repertoire. Generation probabilities in a later analysis came from a VDJ recombination model fitted to out-of-frame rearrangements, and those results were checked against IGoR. A later analysis scored TCR-TCR, TCR-HLA and TCR-CMV co-occurrence with hypergeometric tests, applying a repertoire-size bias correction to TCR pairs. False discovery rates were estimated in a later analysis by permuting HLA or CMV assignments 20 times. In a later analysis, co-occurring TCRs were grouped using DBSCAN, with TCRdist sequence similarity added in when clustering inside HLA-allele-positive subsets. Repertoires with fewer than 30,000 or more than 120,000 public chains were left out of co-occurrence clustering, as were several repertoires with anomalous nucleotide sharing. TCRdb re-hosts the immuneACCESS table, in-frame sequences only. Its copies lack some clones; in the studies checked, an unresolved V gene accounts for under half of them, and the cause for the rest is not known. The D gene and trimming were derived from the DNA, and the V and J assignments and clone size from that table. The table for this sample records about 100,000 clones. The ten largest make up just over 5.5% of the sample.

The sample was PBMCs. The sequence came from a girl aged 10 to 17 in good health and CMV-seropositive. The chain links TRBV7-3 with TRBJ2-5, with a weak D call of TRBD1 (6 bases match). The encoded CDR3 is CASSIQAGVSETQYF. The nucleotides read TGTGCCAGCAGCATTCAAGCAGGGGTGAGCGAGACCCAGTACTTC.